One and the same sample provided the 10 T cell receptor beta chains below, sequenced in a study of T cells after yellow fever vaccination. In TCRdb, the 5' RACE reads were re-called with MiXCR into one record per CDR3 protein. The sample has about 630,000 distinct CDR3 sequences, over 9% seen once. The material sequenced was PBMCs, taken on the day of the yellow fever booster vaccination. These receptors originate from a young man who received the YFV17D yellow fever vaccine.

This clonotype was detected a few times. This chain uses TRBV20-1 with TRBJ2-5, with 7 bases aligning to TRBD1. CDR1 and CDR2 from the germline V gene are DFQATT and SNEGSKA (reference sequence). Unmatched junction bases numbered 13, after V lost 0 bases and J lost 3 bases. There are 17 residues in the CDR3. CDR3 sequence: CSARDFLGSRGKETQYF. The DNA for the CDR3 is TGCAGTGCTAGAGATTTTCTAGGATCCAGGGGGAAAGAGACCCAGTACTTC.

There are a few counts of this clonotype. The rearrangement joins TRBV6-4 to TRBJ2-1, with D unclear. With 0 bases removed from V and 0 bases from J, the gap between germline ends came to 6 bases. The germline gives CDR1 MRHNA, CDR2 SNTAGT. The CDR3 is made up of 15 amino acids. The CDR3 DNA sequence: TGTGCCAGCAGTGACTCGGGGAACTCCTACAATGAGCAGTTCTTC. Protein sequence: CASSDSGNSYNEQFF.

Concerning this clonotype: The CDR3 end shows no conserved phenylalanine or tryptophan, and so a read error is likely. No DNA is shown, since the ends of the CDR3 on it are uncertain; the CDR3 is the one TCRdb lists. This rearrangement joins TRBV27 to TRBJ2-5; the table names TRBD2, a call not compared with the DNA. CDR1 is MNHEY and CDR2 is SMNVEV in the germline V gene (reference sequence). Including both end residues, the CDR3 is 10 amino acids long. The CDR3 loop reads CASNLTDCPP.

The chain employs TRBV5-1 and TRBJ2-7, with a tentative D call TRBD2 (6 bases). Per the germline V gene, CDR1 is SGHRS and CDR2 is YFSETQ. The V end lost 5 bases, the J end lost 4 bases, and 13 bases lay between the germline ends. This CDR3 is built from 13 residues. This CDR3 reads CASSSAAGYEQYF. The CDR3 nucleotides read TGCGCCAGCAGTTCTGCCGCGGGGTACGAGCAGTACTTC. The full variable domain, with the rest looked up from reference TRBV5-1 and TRBJ2-7, is KAGVTQTPRYLIKTRGQQVTLSCSPISGHRSVSWYQQTPGQGLQFLFEYFSETQRNKGNFPGRFSGRQFSNSRSEMNVSTLELGDSALYLCASSSAAGYEQYFGPGTRLTVT.

This clonotype was observed a few times. The chain combines TRBV7-9 with TRBJ2-2; a weak D match, TRBD1 (5 bases). Looked up from germline, CDR1 is SEHNR and CDR2 is FQNEAQ (reference sequence). The length of the CDR3 is 14 residues. V gave up 6 bases and J gave up 0 bases, with 8 bases separating them. CDR3 residues: CASRQASNTGELFF. The CDR3 coding sequence is TGTGCCAGCAGACAGGCCTCGAACACCGGGGAGCTGTTTTTT.

This clonotype was seen a few times. This chain links TRBV4-2 with TRBJ1-4; D may be TRBD1 (5 bases). V shed 4 bases and J shed 8 bases, with 14 bases lying between them. The CDR3 runs to 14 residues. CDR1 and CDR2 (germline): LGHNA, YNFKEQ. The CDR3: CASSRRQGEEKLFF. In DNA, the CDR3 is TGTGCCAGCAGCCGAAGGCAGGGTGAGGAAAAACTGTTTTTT.

This clonotype came up a few times. This rearrangement joins TRBV12-3 or TRBV12-4 to TRBJ2-1; the match to TRBD2 covers 15 bases. Unmatched junction bases numbered 3, after V lost 3 bases and J lost 0 bases. The CDR3 extends over 18 amino acids. In DNA, the CDR3 is TGTGCCAGCAGTTTTGGGACTAGCGGGAGGAGCTCCTACAATGAGCAGTTCTTC. This gives the protein CASSFGTSGRSSYNEQFF.

V gene TRBV20-1 combines with J gene TRBJ2-1; no clear D. There are 14 residues in the CDR3. The germline gives CDR1 DFQATT, CDR2 SNEGSKA (reference sequence). V lost 6 bases to trimming and J lost 3 bases, with 15 bases between them. In DNA, the CDR3 is TGCAGTGCCAATGACTTCGAAGGCTACAATGAGCAGTTCTTC. Protein: CSANDFEGYNEQFF.

This clonotype has a handful of counts. The rearrangement links TRBV11-3 to TRBJ1-1; the D gene is possibly TRBD1 (5 bases). The CDR3 sequence is 15 residues long. The V end lost 5 bases, the J end lost 5 bases, and 18 bases lay between the germline ends. Germline V lookup: CDR1 SGHNT, CDR2 YENEEA. CDR3 residues: CASSPSYGADTEAFF. CDR3 sequence (DNA): TGTGCCAGCAGCCCTAGTTACGGGGCGGATACTGAAGCTTTCTTT.

This chain uses TRBV25-1 with TRBJ1-2, with 7 positions matching TRBD1. The CDR3 has 17 residues. J gave up 3 bases and V 0 bases, and 10 bases lay outside the gene matches. The germline V gene has CDR1 MGHDK and CDR2 SYGVNS. Here the CDR3 reads CASSEYGGIGQDYGYTF. The CDR3 DNA follows: TGTGCCAGCAGTGAATATGGGGGCATCGGACAGGACTATGGCTACACCTTC.